This is a list of T cell receptor beta chains from one sample in a study of blood T cell repertoires in COVID-19. The method was immunoSEQ multiplex PCR; TCRdb's version includes in-frame clones alone and lacks a portion of them. In the table there are 200,000 to 300,000 clones, roughly 81% of which are singletons. The sample was peripheral blood. Receptor source: a man aged 50-59 years with acute or convalescent COVID-19. Both conserved end residues are part of each CDR3. The D gene is left open where the match is weak. Some rows mark clone size as missing; the rest say once, few, many or name a class of expanded clone.

V: TRBV5-4; length: 15; size: few; D: TRBD2; J: TRBJ2-5; CDR3: CASSLWSSGQETQYF; DNA: TGTGCCAGCAGCTTGTGGTCTAGCGGACAAGAGACCCAGTACTTC
V: TRBV6-4; length: 13; size: -; D: TRBD2; J: TRBJ2-2; CDR3: CASGEGATGELFF; DNA: TGTGCCAGCGGGGAGGGAGCAACCGGGGAGCTGTTTTTT
V: TRBV6-6; length: 12; size: -; D: -; J: TRBJ1-6; CDR3: CASSSLASPLHF; DNA: TGTGCCAGCAGTTCTTTGGCCTCACCCCTCCACTTT
V: TRBV14; length: 16; size: -; D: -; J: TRBJ2-7; CDR3: CASSQVADLRAYEQYF; DNA: TGTGCCAGCAGCCAAGTGGCGGACTTGAGGGCCTACGAGCAGTACTTC
V: TRBV5-8; length: 17; size: -; D: TRBD1; J: TRBJ2-6; CDR3: CASSKGADSSGANVLTF; DNA: TGTGCCAGCAGCAAGGGGGCGGATTCTTCTGGGGCCAACGTCCTGACTTTC
V: TRBV30; length: 14; size: few; D: -; J: TRBJ1-3; CDR3: CACRGGARGNTIYF; DNA: TGTGCCTGCCGAGGGGGGGCGCGAGGAAACACCATATATTTT
V: TRBV24-1; length: 14; size: -; D: TRBD2; J: TRBJ2-1; CDR3: CATSIAGSYNEQFF; DNA: TGTGCCACCTCTATAGCGGGAAGCTACAATGAGCAGTTCTTC
V: TRBV5-8; length: 17; size: few; D: -; J: TRBJ1-6; CDR3: CASSLVQGNLQGSPLHF; DNA: TGTGCCAGCAGCTTGGTTCAGGGAAACCTTCAGGGTTCACCCCTCCACTTT
V: TRBV7-9; length: 16; size: -; D: TRBD1; J: TRBJ2-7; CDR3: CASSPPLGQGNYEQYF; DNA: TGTGCCAGCAGTCCCCCATTGGGACAGGGGAACTACGAGCAGTACTTC
V: TRBV6-5; length: 14; size: -; D: TRBD1; J: TRBJ2-7; CDR3: CASSFGQGRDEQYF; DNA: TGTGCCAGCAGTTTCGGACAGGGGCGAGACGAGCAGTACTTC
V: TRBV6-5; length: 15; size: -; D: TRBD1; J: TRBJ2-1; CDR3: CASSYSRGSYNEQFF; DNA: TGTGCCAGCAGTTACTCCAGGGGGTCATACAATGAGCAGTTCTTC
V: TRBV27; length: 14; size: -; D: -; J: TRBJ2-1; CDR3: CASSPPGANNEQFF; DNA: TGTGCCAGCAGTCCACCGGGAGCTAACAATGAGCAGTTCTTC
V: TRBV11-2; length: 15; size: once; D: TRBD2; J: TRBJ2-1; CDR3: CASSSLREGRSEQFF; DNA: TGTGCCAGCAGCTCTCTGCGGGAGGGCCGTAGTGAGCAGTTCTTC
V: TRBV10-1; length: 15; size: -; D: TRBD1; J: TRBJ2-7; CDR3: CASSEGQGISYEQYF; DNA: TGCGCCAGCAGTGAGGGACAGGGGATCTCCTACGAGCAGTACTTC
V: TRBV7-3; length: 14; size: once; D: TRBD1; J: TRBJ1-4; CDR3: CASSRKGQGGKLFF; DNA: TGTGCCAGCAGCCGCAAAGGACAGGGGGGAAAACTGTTTTTT
V: TRBV3-1/TRBV3-2; length: 16; size: -; D: TRBD2; J: TRBJ2-1; CDR3: CASTRKSSGGHNEQFF; DNA: TGTGCCAGCACCCGAAAATCCAGCGGGGGTCACAATGAGCAGTTCTTC
V: TRBV5-5; length: 17; size: -; D: TRBD1; J: TRBJ2-7; CDR3: CASSLLPTGGVSGEQYF; DNA: TGTGCCAGCAGCTTGCTCCCGACAGGGGGCGTCTCGGGAGAGCAGTACTTC
V: TRBV5-1; length: 15; size: -; D: -; J: TRBJ1-1; CDR3: CASSLVQGPVAEAFF; DNA: TGCGCCAGCAGCTTGGTTCAGGGGCCCGTCGCTGAAGCTTTCTTT
V: TRBV9; length: 15; size: -; D: TRBD1; J: TRBJ2-7; CDR3: CASSAQTGLSYEQYF; DNA: TGTGCCAGCAGCGCCCAGACAGGGCTCTCCTACGAGCAGTACTTC
V: TRBV11-3; length: 12; size: -; D: -; J: TRBJ1-1; CDR3: CASSLSFTEAFF; DNA: TGTGCCAGCAGCTTATCGTTCACTGAAGCTTTCTTT
V: TRBV18; length: 13; size: few; D: -; J: TRBJ2-7; CDR3: CASSSEGIYEQYF; DNA: TGTGCCAGCTCCTCGGAGGGAATCTACGAGCAGTACTTC
V: TRBV6-5; length: 13; size: -; D: -; J: TRBJ1-3; CDR3: CASTPGWGNTIYF; DNA: TGTGCCAGCACTCCAGGGTGGGGAAACACCATATATTTT
V: TRBV7-6; length: 12; size: -; D: -; J: TRBJ1-4; CDR3: CASGGGNEKLFF; DNA: TGTGCCAGCGGGGGGGGCAATGAAAAACTGTTTTTT
V: TRBV18; length: 15; size: -; D: TRBD1; J: TRBJ2-7; CDR3: CASSPGQGAAYEQYF; DNA: TGTGCCAGCTCACCAGGTCAGGGGGCGGCCTACGAGCAGTACTTC
V: TRBV6-5; length: 14; size: -; D: TRBD1; J: TRBJ1-6; CDR3: CASSTDRGPSPLHF; DNA: TGTGCCAGCAGTACGGACAGGGGACCTTCACCCCTCCACTTT
V: TRBV30; length: 13; size: -; D: -; J: TRBJ1-1; CDR3: CAWSVEVGREAFF; DNA: TGTGCCTGGAGTGTGGAGGTCGGCAGAGAAGCTTTCTTT
V: TRBV15; length: 17; size: -; D: -; J: TRBJ1-1; CDR3: CATSRGQETNWNTEAFF; DNA: TGTGCCACCAGCAGAGGACAGGAGACTAATTGGAACACTGAAGCTTTCTTT
V: TRBV2; length: 15; size: once; D: TRBD1; J: TRBJ1-4; CDR3: CASTPQGVDNEKLFF; DNA: TGTGCCAGCACACCCCAGGGGGTAGATAATGAAAAACTGTTTTTT
V: TRBV7-6; length: 15; size: -; D: -; J: TRBJ1-6; CDR3: CASSLGGPGFSPLHF; DNA: TGTGCCAGCAGCTTAGGTGGGCCGGGATTCTCACCCCTCCACTTT
V: TRBV27; length: 15; size: -; D: TRBD2; J: TRBJ2-7; CDR3: CASSFKLAGVYEQYF; DNA: TGTGCCAGCAGTTTTAAACTAGCGGGAGTGTACGAGCAGTACTTC
V: TRBV19; length: 17; size: once; D: -; J: TRBJ2-1; CDR3: CASRGLTGTSSYNEQFF; DNA: TGTGCCAGTAGAGGTTTAACGGGTACTTCCTCCTACAATGAGCAGTTCTTC
V: TRBV4-1; length: 17; size: -; D: -; J: TRBJ2-1; CDR3: CASSHPWTGSSYNEQFF; DNA: TGCGCCAGCAGCCACCCCTGGACGGGAAGCTCCTACAATGAGCAGTTCTTC
V: TRBV5-1; length: 15; size: few; D: TRBD2; J: TRBJ2-2; CDR3: CASRLAGVATGELFF; DNA: TGCGCCAGCAGGCTAGCGGGAGTGGCCACCGGGGAGCTGTTTTTT
V: TRBV5-6; length: 16; size: -; D: TRBD1; J: TRBJ1-5; CDR3: CASSLVGQGANQPQHF; DNA: TGTGCCAGCAGCTTGGTCGGGCAGGGGGCGAATCAGCCCCAGCATTTT
V: TRBV19; length: 17; size: -; D: TRBD1; J: TRBJ1-2; CDR3: CASSSTFGQGATYGYTF; DNA: TGTGCCAGTAGTAGTACGTTCGGACAGGGGGCCACCTATGGCTACACCTTC
V: TRBV3-1/TRBV3-2; length: 12; size: few; D: -; J: TRBJ1-1; CDR3: CASSQDQQEAFF; DNA: TGTGCCAGCAGCCAAGATCAACAGGAAGCTTTCTTT
V: TRBV30; length: 13; size: -; D: -; J: TRBJ2-7; CDR3: CAWSDGSSYEQYF; DNA: TGTGCCTGGAGTGACGGGAGCTCCTACGAGCAGTACTTC
V: TRBV5-1; length: 15; size: -; D: -; J: TRBJ1-1; CDR3: CASARGSVLNTEAFF; DNA: TGCGCCAGCGCTAGGGGCTCAGTTTTGAACACTGAAGCTTTCTTT
V: TRBV7-2; length: 14; size: -; D: -; J: TRBJ1-2; CDR3: CASSPREAVYGYTF; DNA: TGTGCCAGCAGCCCCAGGGAAGCTGTCTATGGCTACACCTTC
V: TRBV5-5; length: 14; size: -; D: TRBD2; J: TRBJ2-7; CDR3: CASSFSGISYEQYF; DNA: TGTGCCAGCAGCTTTAGCGGGATCTCCTACGAGCAGTACTTC
V: TRBV28; length: 13; size: -; D: TRBD1; J: TRBJ1-6; CDR3: CASRQGTNSPLHF; DNA: TGTGCCAGTCGACAGGGCACCAATTCACCCCTCCACTTT